This T cell receptor beta chain was identified during a study of PD-L1 blockade in urothelial cancer. The method was immunoSEQ multiplex PCR; TCRdb's version includes in-frame clones alone and lacks a portion of them. The profile shows some 97,000 clones, over 80% of them singletons. The CDR3 covers 15 residues. Germline V lookup: CDR1 LNHDA, CDR2 SQIVND (reference sequence). The V and J ends lost 4 bases and 3 bases respectively, with 12 bases between them. The source is a woman older than 75 with urothelial cancer. The rearrangement links TRBV19 to TRBJ1-4, with D possibly matching TRBD1 (6 bases). Sequenced here: PBMCs, sampled around atezolizumab (anti-PD-L1) treatment. CDR3 loop: CASSTGQQSNEKLFF. As DNA, the CDR3 is TGTGCCAGTAGTACCGGACAGCAATCTAATGAAAAACTGTTTTTT. Complete variable domain (other parts from reference TRBV19 and TRBJ1-4): DGGITQSPKYLFRKEGQNVTLSCEQNLNHDAMYWYRQDPGQGLRLIYYSQIVNDFQKGDIAEGYSVSREKKESFPLTVTSAQKNPTAFYLCASSTGQQSNEKLFFGSGTQLSVL.